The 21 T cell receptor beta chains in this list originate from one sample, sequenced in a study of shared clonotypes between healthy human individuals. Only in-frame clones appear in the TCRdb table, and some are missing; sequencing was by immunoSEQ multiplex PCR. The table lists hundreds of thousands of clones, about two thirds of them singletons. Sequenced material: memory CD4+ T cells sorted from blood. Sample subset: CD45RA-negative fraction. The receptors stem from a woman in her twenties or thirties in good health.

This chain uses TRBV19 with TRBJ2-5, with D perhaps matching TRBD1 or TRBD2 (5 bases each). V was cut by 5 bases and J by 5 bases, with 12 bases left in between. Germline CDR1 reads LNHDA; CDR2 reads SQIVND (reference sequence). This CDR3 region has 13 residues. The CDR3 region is CASSLGPRETQYF. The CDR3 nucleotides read TGTGCCAGTAGTCTGGGACCGCGGGAGACCCAGTACTTC.

This CDR3 reads CASSNRDRANYGYTF. The CDR3 bases are TGTGCCAGCAGCAACCGGGACAGGGCCAACTATGGCTACACCTTC. This chain links TRBV6-5 with TRBJ1-2; 9 bases agree with TRBD1. Germline V CDR1 and CDR2: MNHEY, SVGAGI. The CDR3 length is 15 residues. J was trimmed by 2 bases and V by 6 bases; bases with no gene match: 7.

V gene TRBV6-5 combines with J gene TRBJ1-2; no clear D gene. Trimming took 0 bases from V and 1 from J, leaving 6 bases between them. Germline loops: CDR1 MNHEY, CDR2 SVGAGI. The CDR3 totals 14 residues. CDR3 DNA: TGTGCCAGCAGTTACTCGACACATAACTATGGCTACACCTTC. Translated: CASSYSTHNYGYTF.

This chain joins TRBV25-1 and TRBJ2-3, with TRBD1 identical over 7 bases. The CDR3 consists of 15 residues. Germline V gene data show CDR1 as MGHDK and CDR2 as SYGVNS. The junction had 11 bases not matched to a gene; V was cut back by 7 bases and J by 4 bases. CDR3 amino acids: CASIATGSLADTQYF. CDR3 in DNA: TGTGCCAGCATTGCGACAGGGAGTTTAGCAGATACGCAGTATTTT.

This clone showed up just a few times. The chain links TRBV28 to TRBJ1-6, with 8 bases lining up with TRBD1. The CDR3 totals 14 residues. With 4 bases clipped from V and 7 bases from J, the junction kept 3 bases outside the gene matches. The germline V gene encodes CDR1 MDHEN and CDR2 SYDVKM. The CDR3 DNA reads TGTGCCAGCAGTTCCAGGGGGCTGAATTCACCCCTCCACTTT. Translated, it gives CASSSRGLNSPLHF.

The CDR3 nucleotides are TGTGCCAGCAGCTTTACATCGGCGCATCAGCCCCAGCATTTT. It translates to CASSFTSAHQPQHF. The chain carries TRBV5-8 and TRBJ1-5; D unresolved. The V and J ends lost 2 bases and 5 bases respectively, with 11 bases between them. This CDR3 comprises 14 residues. Germline assignment: CDR1 SGHTS and CDR2 YDEGEE.

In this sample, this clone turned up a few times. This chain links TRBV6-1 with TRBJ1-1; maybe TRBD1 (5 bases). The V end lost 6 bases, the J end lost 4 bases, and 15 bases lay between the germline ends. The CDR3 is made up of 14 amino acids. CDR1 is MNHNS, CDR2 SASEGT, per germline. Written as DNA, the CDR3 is TGTGCCAGCAGCCGGGACCCCTCAGGCACTGAAGCTTTCTTT. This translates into CASSRDPSGTEAFF.

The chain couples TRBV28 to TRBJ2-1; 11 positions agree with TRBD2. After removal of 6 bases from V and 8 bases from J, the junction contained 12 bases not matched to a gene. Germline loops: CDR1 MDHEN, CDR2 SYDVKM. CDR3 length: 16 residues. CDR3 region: CASSKYGTSGYYEQFF. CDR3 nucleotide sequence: TGTGCCAGCAGCAAATACGGGACTAGCGGATATTATGAGCAGTTCTTC.

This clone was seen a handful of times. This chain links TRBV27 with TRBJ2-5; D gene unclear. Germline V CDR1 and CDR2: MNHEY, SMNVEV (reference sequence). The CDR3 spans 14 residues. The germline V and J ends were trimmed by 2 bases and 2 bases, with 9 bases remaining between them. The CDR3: CASSLSHQQETQYF. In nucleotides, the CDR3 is TGTGCCAGCAGTTTAAGTCACCAACAAGAGACCCAGTACTTC.

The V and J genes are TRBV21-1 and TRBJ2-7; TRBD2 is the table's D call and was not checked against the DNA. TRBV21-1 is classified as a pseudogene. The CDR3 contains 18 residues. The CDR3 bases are TGTGCCAGCAGCAAAGTTTCAAGGGAGACTAGCGGATACTACGAGCAGTACTTC. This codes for CASSKVSRETSGYYEQYF.

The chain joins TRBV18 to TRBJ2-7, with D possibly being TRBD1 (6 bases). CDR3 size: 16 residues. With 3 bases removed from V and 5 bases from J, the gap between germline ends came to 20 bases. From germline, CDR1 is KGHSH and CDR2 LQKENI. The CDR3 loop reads CASSPPIQGNVNEQYF. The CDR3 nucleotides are TGTGCCAGCTCACCCCCTATACAGGGTAATGTGAACGAGCAGTACTTC.

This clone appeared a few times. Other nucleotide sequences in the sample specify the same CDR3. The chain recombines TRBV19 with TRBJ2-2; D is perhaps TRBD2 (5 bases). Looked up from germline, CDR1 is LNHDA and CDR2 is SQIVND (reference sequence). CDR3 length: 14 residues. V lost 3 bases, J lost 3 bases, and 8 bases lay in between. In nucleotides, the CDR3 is TGTGCCAGTAGTATTGTCGGGGACACCGGGGAGCTGTTTTTT. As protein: CASSIVGDTGELFF.

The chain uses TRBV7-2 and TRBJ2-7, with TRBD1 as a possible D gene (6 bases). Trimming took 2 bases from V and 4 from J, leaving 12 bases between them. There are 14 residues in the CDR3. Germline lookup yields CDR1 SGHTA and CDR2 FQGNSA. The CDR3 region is CASSLMGQTYEQYF. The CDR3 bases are TGTGCCAGCAGCTTAATGGGACAAACATACGAGCAGTACTTC.

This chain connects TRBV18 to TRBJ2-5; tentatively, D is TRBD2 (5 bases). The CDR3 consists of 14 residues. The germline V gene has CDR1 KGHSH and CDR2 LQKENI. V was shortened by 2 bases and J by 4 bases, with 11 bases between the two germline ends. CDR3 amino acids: CASSPGSGRETQYF. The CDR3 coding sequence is TGTGCCAGCTCACCAGGGAGTGGGAGAGAGACCCAGTACTTC. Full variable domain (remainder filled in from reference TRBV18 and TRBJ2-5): NAGVMQNPRHLVRRRGQEARLRCSPMKGHSHVYWYRQLPEEGLKFMVYLQKENIIDESGMPKERFSAEFPKEGPSILRIQQVVRGDSAAYFCASSPGSGRETQYFGPGTRLLVL.

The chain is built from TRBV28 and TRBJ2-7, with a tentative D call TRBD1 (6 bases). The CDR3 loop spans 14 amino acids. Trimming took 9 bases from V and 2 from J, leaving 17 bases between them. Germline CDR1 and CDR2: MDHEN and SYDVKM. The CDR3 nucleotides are TGTGCCAGTTCGGACAGACGCGGACCCTACGAGCAGTACTTC. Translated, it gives CASSDRRGPYEQYF. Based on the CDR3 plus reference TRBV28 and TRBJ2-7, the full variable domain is DVKVTQSSRYLVKRTGEKVFLECVQDMDHENMFWYRQDPGLGLRLIYFSYDVKMKEKGDIPEGYSVSREKKERFSLILESASTNQTSMYLCASSDRRGPYEQYFGPGTRLTVT.

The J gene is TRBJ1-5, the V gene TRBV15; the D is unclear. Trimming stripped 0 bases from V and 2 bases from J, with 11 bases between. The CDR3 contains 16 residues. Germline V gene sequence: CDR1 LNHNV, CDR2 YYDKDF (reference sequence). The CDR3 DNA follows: TGTGCCACCAGCAGAGATCTCGGGCTAGGCAATCAGCCCCAGCATTTT. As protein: CATSRDLGLGNQPQHF.

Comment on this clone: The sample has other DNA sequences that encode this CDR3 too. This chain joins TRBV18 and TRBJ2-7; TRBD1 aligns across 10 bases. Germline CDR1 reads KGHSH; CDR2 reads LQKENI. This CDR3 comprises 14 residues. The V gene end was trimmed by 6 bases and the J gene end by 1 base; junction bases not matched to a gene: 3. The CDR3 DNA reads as TGTGCCAGCTCCCGGGACAGGGGTTCCTACGAGCAGTACTTC. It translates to CASSRDRGSYEQYF. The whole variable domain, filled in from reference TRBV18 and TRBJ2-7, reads NAGVMQNPRHLVRRRGQEARLRCSPMKGHSHVYWYRQLPEEGLKFMVYLQKENIIDESGMPKERFSAEFPKEGPSILRIQQVVRGDSAAYFCASSRDRGSYEQYFGPGTRLTVT.

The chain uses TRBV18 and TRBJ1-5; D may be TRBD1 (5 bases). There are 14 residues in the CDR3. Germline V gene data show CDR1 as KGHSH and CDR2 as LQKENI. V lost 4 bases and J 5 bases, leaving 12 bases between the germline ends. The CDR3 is CASSLQQVDQPQHF. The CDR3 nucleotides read TGTGCCAGCTCACTACAACAGGTTGATCAGCCCCAGCATTTT.

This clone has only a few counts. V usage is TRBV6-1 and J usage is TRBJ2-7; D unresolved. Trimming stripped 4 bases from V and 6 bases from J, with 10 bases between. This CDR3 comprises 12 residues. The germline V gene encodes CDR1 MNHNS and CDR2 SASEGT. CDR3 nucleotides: TGTGCCAGCAGTGCCTCCTTCCGCGAGCAGTACTTC. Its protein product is CASSASFREQYF.

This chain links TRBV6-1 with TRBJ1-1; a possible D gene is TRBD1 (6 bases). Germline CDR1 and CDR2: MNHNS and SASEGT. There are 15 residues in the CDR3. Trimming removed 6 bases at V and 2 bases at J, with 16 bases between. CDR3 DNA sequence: TGTGCCAGCAGGGGGACATCCTACCCAAACACTGAAGCTTTCTTT. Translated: CASRGTSYPNTEAFF.

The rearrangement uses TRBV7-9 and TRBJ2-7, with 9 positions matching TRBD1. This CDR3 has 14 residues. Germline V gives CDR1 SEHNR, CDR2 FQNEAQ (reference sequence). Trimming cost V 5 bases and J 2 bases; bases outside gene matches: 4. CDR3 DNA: TGTGCCAGCAGCGTAGACAGGGGGACCTACGAGCAGTACTTC. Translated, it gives CASSVDRGTYEQYF.